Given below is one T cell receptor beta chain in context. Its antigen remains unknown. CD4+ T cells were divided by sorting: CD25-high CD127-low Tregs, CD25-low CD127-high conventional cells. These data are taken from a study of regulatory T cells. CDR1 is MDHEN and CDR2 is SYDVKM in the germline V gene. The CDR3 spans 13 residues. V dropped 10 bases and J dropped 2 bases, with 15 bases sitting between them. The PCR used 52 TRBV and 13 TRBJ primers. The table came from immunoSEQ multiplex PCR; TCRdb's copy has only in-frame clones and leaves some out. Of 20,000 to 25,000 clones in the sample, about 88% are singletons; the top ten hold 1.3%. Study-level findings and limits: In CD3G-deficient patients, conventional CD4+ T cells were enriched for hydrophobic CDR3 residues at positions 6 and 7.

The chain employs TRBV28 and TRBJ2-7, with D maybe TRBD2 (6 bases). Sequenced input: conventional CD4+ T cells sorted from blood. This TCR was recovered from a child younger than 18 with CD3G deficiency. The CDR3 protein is CATLGTLTYEQYF. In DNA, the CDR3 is TGTGCCACCCTGGGGACTCTTACCTACGAGCAGTACTTC. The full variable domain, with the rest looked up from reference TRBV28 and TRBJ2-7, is DVKVTQSSRYLVKRTGEKVFLECVQDMDHENMFWYRQDPGLGLRLIYFSYDVKMKEKGDIPEGYSVSREKKERFSLILESASTNQTSMYLCATLGTLTYEQYFGPGTRLTVT.